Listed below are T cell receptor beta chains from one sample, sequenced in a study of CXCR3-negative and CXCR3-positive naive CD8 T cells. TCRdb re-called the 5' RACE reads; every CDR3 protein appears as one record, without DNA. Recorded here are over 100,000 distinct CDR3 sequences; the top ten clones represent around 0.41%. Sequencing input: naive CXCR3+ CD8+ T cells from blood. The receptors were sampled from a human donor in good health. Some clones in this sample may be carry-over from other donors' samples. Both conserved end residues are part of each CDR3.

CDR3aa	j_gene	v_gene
CASSLDRVSEAFF	TRBJ1-1	TRBV5-1
CASSLGPNSPLHF	TRBJ1-6	TRBV6-5
CASSESGQGYEQYF	TRBJ2-7	TRBV25-1
CSVEGLGYEQYF	TRBJ2-7	TRBV29-1
CASSPRGGTTNEKLFF	TRBJ1-4	TRBV5-1
CASSYGLADEQYF	TRBJ2-7	TRBV6-5
CASSSNKGLALGEQYF	TRBJ2-7	TRBV13
CSVEDGGDGSGANVLTF	TRBJ2-6	TRBV29-1
CASLGLAASYEEYF	TRBJ2-7	TRBV2
CASSLTGALYYNEQFF	TRBJ2-1	TRBV27
CASSLSGGGPRLGNEQFF	TRBJ2-1	TRBV7-8
CASSQDYGTYGYTF	TRBJ1-2	TRBV14
CASSYRDRGREPYEQYF	TRBJ2-7	TRBV6-2/TRBV6-3
CASIPGPRGDVEQFF	TRBJ2-1	TRBV5-1
CSVNRGNTGELFF	TRBJ2-2	TRBV29-1
CSAREGLAGGSYEQYF	TRBJ2-7	TRBV20-1
CASSETGAYEQYF	TRBJ2-7	TRBV12-3/TRBV12-4
CASSFLLGRDPTGANVLTF	TRBJ2-6	TRBV7-9
CASSLRTSGSDEQFF	TRBJ2-1	TRBV4-2
CASSHREFYEQYF	TRBJ2-7	TRBV7-9
CSARDVLAGGPKETQYF	TRBJ2-5	TRBV20-1
CASSVGPGRTNEQFF	TRBJ2-1	TRBV19
CASSVEGLTDEQYF	TRBJ2-7	TRBV9
CSVEDLPGVAFF	TRBJ1-1	TRBV29-1
CASSQGTPNEQFF	TRBJ2-1	TRBV4-2
CASSQSPHSNTGELFF	TRBJ2-2	TRBV23-1
CASSLRTETEAFF	TRBJ1-1	TRBV9
CASSPGTYINREQFF	TRBJ2-1	TRBV5-1
CASSTRVQNTSPLHF	TRBJ1-6	TRBV19
CASSTSVGTDTQYF	TRBJ2-3	TRBV5-4
CASSLTGQGFGAPGNTIYF	TRBJ1-3	TRBV12-3/TRBV12-4
CASSQVGTLNEKLFF	TRBJ1-4	TRBV3-1
CASSPTAGLQETQYF	TRBJ2-5	TRBV14
CASSPSLGQGLAKNIQYF	TRBJ2-4	TRBV12-3/TRBV12-4
CSARDLLGGGHQPQHF	TRBJ1-5	TRBV20-1
CASRGVKETQYF	TRBJ2-5	TRBV7-9
CSVEGESGGINEQFF	TRBJ2-1	TRBV29-1
CASRAPGDTEAFF	TRBJ1-1	TRBV28
CASSLDIGLLDSQFF	TRBJ2-1	TRBV7-6
CASILQGWNSPLHF	TRBJ1-6	TRBV28
CASTHRSGANVLTF	TRBJ2-6	TRBV7-2
CASNLNWNEQFF	TRBJ2-1	TRBV25-1
CASSQERWTSSRNEQFF	TRBJ2-1	TRBV4-2
CASSTGGQETQYF	TRBJ2-5	TRBV7-2
CASREGSYNEQFF	TRBJ2-1	TRBV5-1
CASSPKTGTLSYEQYF	TRBJ2-7	TRBV7-9
CSVEDGRGAYSNQPQHF	TRBJ1-5	TRBV29-1
CSAIKGTGELFF	TRBJ2-2	TRBV29-1
CSVDGWREQHNEQFF	TRBJ2-1	TRBV29-1
CASSETSGGHEQFF	TRBJ2-1	TRBV10-1
CASSSPGWGTYEQYF	TRBJ2-7	TRBV7-2
CASSQGGASKYNEQFF	TRBJ2-1	TRBV14
CASSEALGRSALYEQYF	TRBJ2-7	TRBV6-1